This record looks at one T cell receptor (beta chain) sequence and its context. The antigen is not known. J was trimmed by 4 bases and V by 4 bases; bases with no gene match: 7. From germline, CDR1 is SGHDT and CDR2 YYEEEE. The CDR3 consists of 15 residues. The data stem from a study of cytomegalovirus exposure and HLA in healthy donors. Turning to the study itself: The Caucasian-associated ancestry cluster contained 81% of the 398 genotyped donors.

The study, taken as a whole, reports: A later analysis found common viral pathogens apparently linked to several of the most significant clusters. Solely CMV serostatus was available to characterize immune exposure.

PCR primers comprised 60 Vbeta and 13 Jbeta primers. TCRdb's table, derived via immunoSEQ multiplex PCR, lists solely in-frame clones and lacks some. The sample holds around 150,000 clones, 60% to 85% seen once. What was sequenced was PBMCs. The chain carries TRBV5-6 and TRBJ2-3; 9 nucleotides line up with TRBD1. This receptor was obtained from a man between 18 and 29 years old in good health and CMV-seronegative. CDR3 DNA sequence: TGTGCCAGCAGCACCGCGGGACAGGGCGCAGATACGCAGTATTTT. It specifies CASSTAGQGADTQYF.